The 23 T cell receptor beta chains below come from one sample, sequenced in a study of low-dose radiotherapy and immunotherapy resistance in tumors. First-strand cDNA used TRAV- and TRBV-specific primers, covering alpha and beta chains. The TCRs were subjected to amplification over 20 PCR cycles employing a constant-region primer in conjunction with a V-primer adapter. TCRdb re-analysed the reads in MiXCR, keeping a single row per CDR3 protein. The data show 15,000 to 20,000 distinct CDR3 sequences, about 70% seen once. Receptors were obtained from a human donor with advanced metastatic prostate, ovarian, gallbladder or colorectal cancer (not recorded which). This table probably holds off-target reads from a library built for another chain.

This chain links TRBV28 with TRBJ2-1; 13 bases align to TRBD2. The CDR3 contains 17 residues. CDR1 is MDHEN and CDR2 is SYDVKM in the germline V gene. V trimming: 6 bases; J trimming: 11 bases; junction bases outside the gene matches: 16. CDR3 sequence (DNA): TGTGCCAGCAGAGGGACTAGCGGGATGGGGGGGTTTGTCCAGCAGTTCTTC. The encoded protein is CASRGTSGMGGFVQQFF. The variable domain in full, completed from reference TRBV28 and TRBJ2-1, reads DVKVTQSSRYLVKRTGEKVFLECVQDMDHENMFWYRQDPGLGLRLIYFSYDVKMKEKGDIPEGYSVSREKKERFSLILESASTNQTSMYLCASRGTSGMGGFVQQFFGPGTRLTVL.

The chain joins TRBV11-2 to TRBJ2-1; 10 nucleotides agree with TRBD1. Per germline, CDR1 SGHAT and CDR2 FQNNGV. The V gene end was trimmed by 2 bases and the J gene end by 12 bases; junction bases not matched to a gene: 1. There are 12 residues in the CDR3. CDR3 sequence (DNA): TGTGCCAGCAGCTTATGGGACAGGGGGCAGTTCTTC. It translates to CASSLWDRGQFF.

The gene calls are TRBV2 and TRBJ2-4; 10 bases match TRBD2. Germline CDR1 SNHLY, CDR2 FYNNEI. The V gene end was trimmed by 8 bases and the J gene end by 7 bases; junction bases not matched to a gene: 11. The CDR3 contains 15 residues. This CDR3 is CASQPRTSGRNIQYF. In DNA form, the CDR3 reads TGTGCCAGCCAACCGAGGACTAGCGGCCGTAACATTCAGTACTTC.

This clonotype was counted between two and nine times. The chain employs TRBV5-6 and TRBJ2-7, with unresolved D. This CDR3 spans 17 amino acids. Germline V gene data show CDR1 as SGHDT and CDR2 as YYEEEE. V lost 1 base, J lost 2 bases, and 19 bases lay in between. CDR3 bases: TGTGCCAGCAGCTTGATCGGCGTCCAGAGTCTTCCCTACGAGCAGTACTTC. Amino acid sequence: CASSLIGVQSLPYEQYF.

This clonotype was counted a single time. The gene calls are TRBV20-1 and TRBJ2-4; D gene ambiguous. The V end lost 5 bases, the J end lost 0 bases, and 8 bases lay between the germline ends. Germline V gives CDR1 DFQATT, CDR2 SNEGSKA (reference sequence). The CDR3 consists of 13 residues. Written as DNA, the CDR3 is TGCAGTGCTGATACGCTAGCCAAAAACATTCAGTACTTC. Its translation: CSADTLAKNIQYF.

This chain uses TRBV9 with TRBJ1-2; 7 bases map to TRBD1. With 3 bases clipped from V and 3 bases from J, the junction kept 8 bases outside the gene matches. The CDR3 totals 15 residues. The germline gives CDR1 SGDLS, CDR2 YYNGEE. CDR3 in amino acids: CASSAARQGYYGYTF. CDR3 DNA: TGTGCCAGCAGCGCAGCCAGACAGGGATACTATGGCTACACCTTC.

The V call is TRBV28, the J call TRBJ1-5; 7 nucleotides align to TRBD1. From germline, CDR1 is MDHEN and CDR2 SYDVKM. Unmatched junction bases numbered 7, after V lost 5 bases and J lost 3 bases. The CDR3 has 15 residues. The CDR3 nucleotides are TGTGCCAGCAGTAGCAGGGGGGAGGACAATCAGCCCCAGCATTTT. Its translation: CASSSRGEDNQPQHF.

This clonotype has a handful of counts. For the CDR3, the DNA is TGTGCCAGCAGCGCTACAGGGGGCAGGACCGGGGAGCTGTTTTTT. As protein: CASSATGGRTGELFF. The chain couples TRBV5-8 to TRBJ2-2; 9 nucleotides align to TRBD1. The CDR3 sequence is 15 residues long. The V and J ends lost 4 bases and 5 bases, in that order; junction bases with no gene match: 6. Looked up from germline, CDR1 is SGHTS and CDR2 is YDEGEE. Using reference TRBV5-8 and TRBJ2-2 for the parts outside the CDR3, the full variable domain is EAGVTQSPTHLIKTRGQQATLRCSPISGHTSVYWYQQALGLGLQFLLWYDEGEERNRGNFPPRFSGRQFPNYSSELNVNALELEDSALYLCASSATGGRTGELFFGEGSRLTVL.

The sample holds a few counts of this clonotype. This chain joins TRBV7-2 and TRBJ2-6; maybe TRBD2 (7 bases). Germline V gene sequence: CDR1 SGHTA, CDR2 FQGNSA. The length of the CDR3 is 19 residues. V shed 5 bases and J shed 4 bases, with 24 bases lying between them. In DNA form, the CDR3 reads TGTGCCAGCAGCCACCTGGGGGGCGGGGGCCGCGAGGGGGCCAACGTCCTGACTTTC. This encodes CASSHLGGGGREGANVLTF.

The chain uses TRBV5-6 and TRBJ2-3; unclear D gene. The CDR3 is 15 residues long. V was shortened by 0 bases and J by 0 bases, with 8 bases between the two germline ends. Germline CDR1 is SGHDT and CDR2 is YYEEEE. The CDR3 region has the DNA TGTGCCAGCAGCTTGGCTGGGATTAGCACAGATACGCAGTATTTT. Amino acids: CASSLAGISTDTQYF.

The chain couples TRBV4-3 to TRBJ2-3; 7 bases fit TRBD2. The CDR3 has 14 amino acids. Germline V lookup: CDR1 LGHNA, CDR2 YSLEER. Trimming cost V 1 base and J 3 bases; bases outside gene matches: 1. CDR3 residues: CASSQGLATDTQYF. CDR3 in DNA: TGCGCCAGCAGCCAAGGACTAGCAACAGATACGCAGTATTTT.

This clonotype appeared a few times. The chain joins TRBV27 to TRBJ2-3; the match to TRBD2 covers 13 bases. The CDR3 is 18 amino acids. V shed 4 bases, J shed 3 bases, and the junction held 10 bases outside the gene matches. CDR1 and CDR2 from the germline V gene are MNHEY and SMNVEV (reference sequence). The CDR3 protein is CASSSRLAGGSITDTQYF. CDR3 nucleotides: TGTGCCAGCAGTTCCCGACTAGCGGGAGGTTCCATTACAGATACGCAGTATTTT.

V and J are TRBV12-3 or TRBV12-4 and TRBJ2-2; 7 positions match TRBD2. CDR3 size: 15 residues. The ends lost 6 bases at V and 0 bases at J; junction bases unmatched: 4. CDR3 sequence (DNA): TGTGCCAGCAGCCCCGGGGGGACGAACACCGGGGAGCTGTTTTTT. Protein: CASSPGGTNTGELFF.

This chain uses TRBV20-1 with TRBJ2-3, with D possibly being TRBD1 or TRBD2 (5 bases each). The CDR3 is 14 amino acids. Trimming removed 6 bases at V and 0 bases at J, with 13 bases between. Germline V gene sequence: CDR1 DFQATT, CDR2 SNEGSKA (reference sequence). CDR3 in amino acids: CSASGGRSTDTQYF. The CDR3 DNA reads as TGCAGTGCGTCTGGGGGAAGAAGCACAGATACGCAGTATTTT.

The rearrangement joins TRBV6-2 or TRBV6-3 to TRBJ1-1, with 9 bases lining up with TRBD1. The CDR3 loop spans 14 amino acids. Germline-derived CDR1 and CDR2 are MNHEY and SVGEGT. V shed 5 bases, J shed 8 bases, and the junction held 9 bases outside the gene matches. The CDR3 DNA reads TGTGCCAGCAGTAGGGGACAGGGTGTTAGAGAAGCTTTCTTT. This encodes CASSRGQGVREAFF.

The rearrangement links TRBV28 to TRBJ1-2; D is possibly TRBD1 (6 bases). From germline, CDR1 is MDHEN and CDR2 SYDVKM. This CDR3 is built from 11 residues. Trimming removed 10 bases at V and 3 bases at J, with 9 bases between. The CDR3 bases are TGTGCCACCTCAGGGGACTATGGCTACACCTTC. It translates to CATSGDYGYTF.

This clonotype has more than one count but fewer than ten. The chain uses TRBV10-3 and TRBJ2-1; tentatively, D is TRBD2 (5 bases). CDR3 size: 14 residues. Trimming removed 6 bases from V and 9 bases from J, with 18 bases in between. Germline V gene data show CDR1 as ENHRY and CDR2 as SYGVKD. The CDR3 sequence: CAIRSLLGDGEQFF. In nucleotides, the CDR3 is TGTGCCATCAGGTCCCTACTCGGGGATGGTGAGCAGTTCTTC.

The gene calls are TRBV9 and TRBJ2-3, with unresolved D. Germline CDR1 reads SGDLS; CDR2 reads YYNGEE. V gave up 4 bases and J gave up 1 base, with 7 bases separating them. This CDR3 region has 13 residues. The CDR3 coding sequence is TGTGCCAGCAGCCTGATTGGCACAGATACGCAGTATTTT. Protein: CASSLIGTDTQYF.

This clonotype was recorded a few times. V usage is TRBV5-4 and J usage is TRBJ2-1; D might be TRBD2 (5 bases). Germline CDR1 reads SGHNT; CDR2 reads YYREEE (reference sequence). CDR3 length: 15 amino acids. V lost 4 bases and J 6 bases, leaving 17 bases between the germline ends. The CDR3 coding sequence is TGTGCCAGCAGCGGACTCCTTCGGAACCCCAATGAGCAGTTCTTC. It yields the protein CASSGLLRNPNEQFF.

The chain carries TRBV19 and TRBJ1-2; 9 bases match TRBD1. This CDR3 spans 13 amino acids. The trim removed 7 bases at V and 6 bases at J, leaving 6 bases unmatched. The germline CDR1 and CDR2 sequences are LNHDA and SQIVND (reference sequence). The CDR3, as DNA: TGTGCCAGTAATCAACAGGGGGCAGATGGCTACACCTTC. It is translated as CASNQQGADGYTF. The whole variable domain, remainder taken from reference TRBV19 and TRBJ1-2, is DGGITQSPKYLFRKEGQNVTLSCEQNLNHDAMYWYRQDPGQGLRLIYYSQIVNDFQKGDIAEGYSVSREKKESFPLTVTSAQKNPTAFYLCASNQQGADGYTFGSGTRLTVV.

In its sample, this clonotype was seen once. The rearrangement links TRBV5-4 to TRBJ2-7, with D possibly being TRBD1 (5 bases). V shed 0 bases and J shed 6 bases, with 7 bases lying between them. CDR3 length: 12 amino acids. Germline V gives CDR1 SGHNT, CDR2 YYREEE (reference sequence). This CDR3 is CASSLEGREQYF. The DNA for the CDR3 is TGTGCCAGCAGCTTGGAGGGGCGCGAGCAGTACTTC.

The chain links TRBV7-2 to TRBJ1-5; D remains ambiguous. Germline CDR1 is SGHTA and CDR2 is FQGNSA. The V end was cut by 2 bases, the J end by 0 bases, with 8 bases between. The CDR3 is made up of 15 amino acids. In DNA form, the CDR3 reads TGTGCCAGCAGCTTAATTGGAAATAGCAATCAGCCCCAGCATTTT. Amino acids: CASSLIGNSNQPQHF.

This sequence joins TRBV4-2 and TRBJ2-5; D is unclear. V lost 1 base and J lost 1, with 4 bases in between. The CDR3 sequence is 13 residues long. Germline V CDR1 and CDR2: LGHNA, YNFKEQ. CDR3 amino acids: CASSQGFQETQYF. Written as DNA, the CDR3 is TGTGCCAGCAGCCAAGGTTTCCAAGAGACCCAGTACTTC.